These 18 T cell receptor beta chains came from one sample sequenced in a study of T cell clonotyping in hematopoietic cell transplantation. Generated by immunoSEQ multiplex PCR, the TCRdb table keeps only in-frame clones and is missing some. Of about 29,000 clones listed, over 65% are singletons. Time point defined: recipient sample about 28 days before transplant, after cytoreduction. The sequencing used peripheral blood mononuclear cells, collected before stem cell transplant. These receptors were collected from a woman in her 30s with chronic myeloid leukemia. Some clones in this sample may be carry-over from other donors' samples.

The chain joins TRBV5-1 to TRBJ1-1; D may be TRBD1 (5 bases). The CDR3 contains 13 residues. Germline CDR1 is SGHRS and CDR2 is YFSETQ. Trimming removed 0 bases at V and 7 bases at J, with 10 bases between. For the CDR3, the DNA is TGCGCCAGCAGCTTGGGGGGCTCGAGTGAAGCTTTCTTT. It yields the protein CASSLGGSSEAFF.

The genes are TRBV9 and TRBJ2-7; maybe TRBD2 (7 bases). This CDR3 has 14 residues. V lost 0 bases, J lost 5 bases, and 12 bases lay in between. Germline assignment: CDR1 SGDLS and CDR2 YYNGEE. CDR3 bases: TGTGCCAGCAGCGTAGAAGGGGGGGCCCACGAGCAGTACTTC. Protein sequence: CASSVEGGAHEQYF.

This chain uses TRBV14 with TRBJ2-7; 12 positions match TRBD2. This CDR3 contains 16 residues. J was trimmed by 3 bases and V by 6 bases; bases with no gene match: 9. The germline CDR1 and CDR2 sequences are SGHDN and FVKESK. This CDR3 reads CASRCVLAGGFYEQYV. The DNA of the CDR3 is TGTGCCAGCAGATGCGTACTAGCGGGGGGATTCTACGAGCAGTACGTC.

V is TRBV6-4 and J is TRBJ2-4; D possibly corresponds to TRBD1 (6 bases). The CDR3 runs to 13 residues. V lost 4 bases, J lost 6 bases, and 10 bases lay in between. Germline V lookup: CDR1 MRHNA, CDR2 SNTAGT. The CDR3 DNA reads TGTGCCAGCAGTGCAGGGGTCGGAAACATTCAGTACTTC. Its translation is CASSAGVGNIQYF.

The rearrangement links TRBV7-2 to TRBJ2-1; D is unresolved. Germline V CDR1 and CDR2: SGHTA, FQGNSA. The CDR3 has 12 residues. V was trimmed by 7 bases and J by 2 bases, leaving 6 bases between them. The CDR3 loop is CASTMTYNEQFF. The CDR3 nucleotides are TGTGCCAGCACCATGACCTACAATGAGCAGTTCTTC.

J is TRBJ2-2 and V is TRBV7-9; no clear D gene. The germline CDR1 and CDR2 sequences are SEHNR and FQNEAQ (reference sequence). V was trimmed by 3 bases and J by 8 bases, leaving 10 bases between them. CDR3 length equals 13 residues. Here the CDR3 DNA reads TGTGCCAGCAGCTTGGGATTGGCTGGGGAGCTGTTTTTT. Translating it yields CASSLGLAGELFF.

CDR3 nucleotides: TGTGCCAGCAGTTTAGAGGCCAGGACTAACTATGGCTACACCTTC. Translated: CASSLEARTNYGYTF. V usage is TRBV27 and J usage is TRBJ1-2; no reliable D call. The CDR3 is made up of 15 amino acids. CDR1 MNHEY and CDR2 SMNVEV come from the germline V gene (reference sequence). The V end was cut by 2 bases, the J end by 0 bases, with 10 bases between.

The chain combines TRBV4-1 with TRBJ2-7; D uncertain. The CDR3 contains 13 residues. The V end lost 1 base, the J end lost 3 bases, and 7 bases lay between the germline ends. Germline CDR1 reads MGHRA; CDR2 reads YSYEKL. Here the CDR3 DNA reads TGCGCCAGCAGCCAAGGGAGTAGCTACGAGCAGTACTTC. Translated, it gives CASSQGSSYEQYF.

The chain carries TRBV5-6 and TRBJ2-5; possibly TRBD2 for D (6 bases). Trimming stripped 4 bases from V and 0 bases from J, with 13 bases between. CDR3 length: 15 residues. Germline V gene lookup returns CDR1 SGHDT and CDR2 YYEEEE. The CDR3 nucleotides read TGTGCCAGCAGCAATAGCGGATCGTACCAAGAGACCCAGTACTTC. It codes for CASSNSGSYQETQYF.

The CDR3 is CASSVDGHPGGTQYF. The DNA for the CDR3 is TGTGCCAGCAGCGTAGATGGCCACCCTGGGGGGACCCAGTACTTC. This chain connects TRBV9 to TRBJ2-5; D tentatively fits TRBD1 or TRBD2 (5 bases each). The CDR3 is 15 residues long. Trimming took 0 bases from V and 7 from J, leaving 16 bases between them. CDR1 and CDR2 from the germline V gene are SGDLS and YYNGEE.

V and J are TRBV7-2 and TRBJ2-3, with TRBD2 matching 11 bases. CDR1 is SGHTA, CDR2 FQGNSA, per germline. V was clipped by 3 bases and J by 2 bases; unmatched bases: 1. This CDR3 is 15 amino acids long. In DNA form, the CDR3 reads TGTGCCAGCAGCTTTAGCGGGGGGGTCACAGATACGCAGTATTTT. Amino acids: CASSFSGGVTDTQYF.

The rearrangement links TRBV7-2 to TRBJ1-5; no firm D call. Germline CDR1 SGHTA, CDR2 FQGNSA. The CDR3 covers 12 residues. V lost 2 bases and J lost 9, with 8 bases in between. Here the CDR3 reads CASSLQGRPQHF. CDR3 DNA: TGTGCCAGCAGCTTACAAGGGCGGCCCCAGCATTTT.

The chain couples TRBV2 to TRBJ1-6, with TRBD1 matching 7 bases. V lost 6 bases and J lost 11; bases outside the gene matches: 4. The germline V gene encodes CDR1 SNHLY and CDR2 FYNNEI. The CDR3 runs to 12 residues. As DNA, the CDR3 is TGTGCCAGCAGCCACAGGGGAGCACCCCTCCACTTT. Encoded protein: CASSHRGAPLHF.

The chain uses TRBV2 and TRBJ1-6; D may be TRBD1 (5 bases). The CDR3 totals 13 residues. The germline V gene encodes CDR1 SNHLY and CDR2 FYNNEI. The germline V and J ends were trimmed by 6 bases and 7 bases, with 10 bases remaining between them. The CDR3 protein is CASRTTANSPLHF. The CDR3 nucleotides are TGTGCCAGCAGAACGACAGCCAATTCACCCCTCCACTTT.

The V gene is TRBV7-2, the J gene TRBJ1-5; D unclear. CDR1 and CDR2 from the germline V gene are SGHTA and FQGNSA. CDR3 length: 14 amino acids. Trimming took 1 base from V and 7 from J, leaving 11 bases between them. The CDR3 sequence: CASSLGSAGQPQHF. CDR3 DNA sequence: TGTGCCAGCAGCTTAGGTAGTGCGGGCCAGCCCCAGCATTTT. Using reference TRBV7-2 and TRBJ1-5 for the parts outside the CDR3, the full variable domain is GAGVSQSPSNKVTEKGKDVELRCDPISGHTALYWYRQSLGQGLEFLIYFQGNSAPDKSGLPSDRFSAERTGGSVSTLTIQRTQQEDSAVYLCASSLGSAGQPQHFGDGTRLSIL.

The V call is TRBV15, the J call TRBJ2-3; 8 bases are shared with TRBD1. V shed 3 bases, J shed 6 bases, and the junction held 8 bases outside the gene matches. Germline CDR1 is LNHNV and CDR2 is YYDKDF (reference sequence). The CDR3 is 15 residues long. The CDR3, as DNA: TGTGCCACCAGCAGTGGACAGGGAGACGGGGATACGCAGTATTTT. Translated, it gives CATSSGQGDGDTQYF.

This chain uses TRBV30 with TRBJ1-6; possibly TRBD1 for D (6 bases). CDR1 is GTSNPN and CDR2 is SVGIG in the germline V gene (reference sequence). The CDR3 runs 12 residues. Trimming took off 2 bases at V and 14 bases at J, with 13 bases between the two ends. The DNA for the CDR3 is TGTGCCTGGAGTTCCGGGGGCACTTCCCTCCACTTT. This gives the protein CAWSSGGTSLHF.

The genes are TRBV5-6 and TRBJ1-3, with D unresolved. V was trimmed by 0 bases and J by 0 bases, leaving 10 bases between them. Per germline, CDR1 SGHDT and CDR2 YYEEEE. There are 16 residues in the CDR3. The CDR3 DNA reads TGTGCCAGCAGCTTGGTCGGGAGGACCTCTGGAAACACCATATATTTT. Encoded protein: CASSLVGRTSGNTIYF. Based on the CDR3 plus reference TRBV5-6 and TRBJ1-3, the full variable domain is DAGVTQSPTHLIKTRGQQVTLRCSPKSGHDTVSWYQQALGQGPQFIFQYYEEEERQRGNFPDRFSGHQFPNYSSELNVNALLLGDSALYLCASSLVGRTSGNTIYFGEGSWLTVV.